The source of this T cell receptor beta chain is a study of CD8 T cells in Susac syndrome. Study details: When their blood was taken, patients with Susac syndrome were therapy-naive, taking corticosteroids, or taking intravenous immunoglobulin alone.

RNA, at about 0.45 to 1 ug, was reverse transcribed with random hexamers. Each CDR3 protein is one row after TCRdb ran MiXCR on the immunoSEQ multiplex PCR reads. Found here are some 130,000 distinct CDR3 sequences, around 95% of them singletons; the top ten hold approximately 0.17%. CDR3 length: 12 residues. Germline V gene data show CDR1 as SGDLS and CDR2 as YYNGEE. V gave up 4 bases and J gave up 3 bases, with 4 bases separating them. A note on this clonotype: Its antigen is still unknown.

Study-wide results and caveats: CD8+ clonal expansion in Susac was maximal in TEMRA cells and in active patients. The TCR sequencing and HLA analysis in the study involved a relatively small number of individuals, as the study acknowledged. Around 16 Susac-specific public clones were found in total CD8+ repertoires and four or five in CD8+ TEMRA repertoires.

This chain connects TRBV9 to TRBJ2-2; no clear D. This TCR was sampled from a human donor with Susac syndrome. Sequencing was carried out using CD8+ T cells from PBMCs. CDR3 residues: CASSPHTGELFF. The CDR3 region has the DNA TGTGCCAGCAGCCCTCACACCGGGGAGCTGTTTTTT. Variable domain in full (rest from reference TRBV9 and TRBJ2-2): DSGVTQTPKHLITATGQRVTLRCSPRSGDLSVYWYQQSLDQGLQFLIQYYNGEERAKGNILERFSAQQFPDLHSELNLSSLELGDSALYFCASSPHTGELFFGEGSRLTVL.